These T cell receptor beta chains were read from a single sample in a study of response to subunit inactivated influenza vaccine. TCRdb re-called the RT-PCR reads with MiXCR, one entry per CDR3 protein. The sample yields around 470,000 distinct CDR3 sequences, 7.2% seen once. The source material was PBMCs from blood, sampled roughly 24 months after vaccination. These receptors all stem from a man between 50 and 70 years old who received an inactivated influenza vaccine. Both conserved end residues are part of each CDR3. The order of the fields is CDR3 DNA, CDR3 protein, D gene, clone size, J gene, V gene. D genes are given only for firm matches. Size values are once, few and many counts, or a class for expanded clones, and some rows have none.

CDR3nt: TGTGCCAGCAGTTACTCGAACAGGGGAACGGGCGAGCAGTACTTC; CDR3aa: CASSYSNRGTGEQYF; d_gene: TRBD1; abundance: many; j_gene: TRBJ2-7; v_gene: TRBV6-5
CDR3nt: TGTGCCAGCAGACCGACAGGGTTCACAGATACGCAGTATTTT; CDR3aa: CASRPTGFTDTQYF; d_gene: TRBD1; abundance: many; j_gene: TRBJ2-3; v_gene: TRBV11-2
CDR3nt: TGCGCCAGCAGTCGAACAGGGCCTCCCTCTGGGGCCAACGTCCTGACTTTC; CDR3aa: CASSRTGPPSGANVLTF; d_gene: NA; abundance: NA; j_gene: TRBJ2-6; v_gene: TRBV5-1
CDR3nt: TGTGCCATCAGTGATTGGGAAAATCAGCCCCAGCATTTT; CDR3aa: CAISDWENQPQHF; d_gene: NA; abundance: NA; j_gene: TRBJ1-5; v_gene: TRBV10-3
CDR3nt: TGTGCCAGCAGGCTGGATGCGAACACCGGGGAGCTGTTTTTT; CDR3aa: CASRLDANTGELFF; d_gene: NA; abundance: NA; j_gene: TRBJ2-2; v_gene: TRBV6-1
CDR3nt: TGTGCCAGCAGCGTAGAGTCCGGCAACCAGCCCCAGCATTTT; CDR3aa: CASSVESGNQPQHF; d_gene: NA; abundance: NA; j_gene: TRBJ1-5; v_gene: TRBV9
CDR3nt: TGCAGCGTTGAAGGGGGGGACCAAGAGACCCAGTACTTC; CDR3aa: CSVEGGDQETQYF; d_gene: NA; abundance: many; j_gene: TRBJ2-5; v_gene: TRBV29-1
CDR3nt: TGTGCCAGCAGCTTAGCAGGGGCGAGCTCAGATACGCAGTATTTT; CDR3aa: CASSLAGASSDTQYF; d_gene: NA; abundance: many; j_gene: TRBJ2-3; v_gene: TRBV7-6
CDR3nt: TGTGCCAGCAGCTTAGTAGCGGGGAGAGAGACCCAGTACTTC; CDR3aa: CASSLVAGRETQYF; d_gene: TRBD2; abundance: many; j_gene: TRBJ2-5; v_gene: TRBV7-2
CDR3nt: TGTGCCAGCAGCCAAGATCCTGGGACAGGGACCACAGATACGCAGTATTTT; CDR3aa: CASSQDPGTGTTDTQYF; d_gene: TRBD1; abundance: NA; j_gene: TRBJ2-3; v_gene: TRBV4-2
CDR3nt: TGTGCCAGCAGCCAAGGGACCCTCAAAGATACGCAGTATTTT; CDR3aa: CASSQGTLKDTQYF; d_gene: NA; abundance: many; j_gene: TRBJ2-3; v_gene: TRBV3-1
CDR3nt: TGCAGCGTTGAAGTCGGTGCTGGGGCCAACGTCCTGACTTTC; CDR3aa: CSVEVGAGANVLTF; d_gene: NA; abundance: few; j_gene: TRBJ2-6; v_gene: TRBV29-1
CDR3nt: TGTGCCAGCAGCTCGACTAGCGGGAGCCTTCAAGAGACCCAGTACTTC; CDR3aa: CASSSTSGSLQETQYF; d_gene: TRBD2; abundance: NA; j_gene: TRBJ2-5; v_gene: TRBV7-8
CDR3nt: TGTGCCAGCAGTCCCTTACGGGGGGCAAATGAGCAGTTCTTC; CDR3aa: CASSPLRGANEQFF; d_gene: NA; abundance: few; j_gene: TRBJ2-1; v_gene: TRBV12-3/TRBV12-4
CDR3nt: TGTGCCAGCAGCCCGGACACTTACGAGCAGTACTTC; CDR3aa: CASSPDTYEQYF; d_gene: NA; abundance: many; j_gene: TRBJ2-7; v_gene: TRBV7-8
CDR3nt: TGTGCCAGCACCGACATGAAGGGTGGGGAGCAGTACTTC; CDR3aa: CASTDMKGGEQYF; d_gene: NA; abundance: NA; j_gene: TRBJ2-7; v_gene: TRBV6-2/TRBV6-3
CDR3nt: TGCAGTGCTAGAACCCAACAGGGGAGCACAGATACGCAGTATTTT; CDR3aa: CSARTQQGSTDTQYF; d_gene: TRBD1; abundance: few; j_gene: TRBJ2-3; v_gene: TRBV20-1
CDR3nt: TGTGCCAGCAGTTACTCGGGGTCTGGGAAGAATGAGCAGTTCTTC; CDR3aa: CASSYSGSGKNEQFF; d_gene: NA; abundance: many; j_gene: TRBJ2-1; v_gene: TRBV6-5
CDR3nt: TGTGCCAGCAGCTGGGACAGGGGGAATCAGCCCCAGCATTTT; CDR3aa: CASSWDRGNQPQHF; d_gene: TRBD1; abundance: many; j_gene: TRBJ1-5; v_gene: TRBV5-4
CDR3nt: TGTGCCAGCAGTTACTCTGGCAGGGATGGCAATGAGCAGTTCTTC; CDR3aa: CASSYSGRDGNEQFF; d_gene: NA; abundance: few; j_gene: TRBJ2-1; v_gene: TRBV6-5
CDR3nt: TGTGCCTGGAGCGGTCAGCTCGCCGGGGAGCTGTTTTTT; CDR3aa: CAWSGQLAGELFF; d_gene: NA; abundance: NA; j_gene: TRBJ2-2; v_gene: TRBV30